Below, 6 T cell receptor beta chains from the same sample are listed, as sequenced in a study of regulatory T cells in long-lasting Graves disease. Through Arm-PCR of CDR3 regions and iRepertoire HTBI primers, TCR beta libraries were built. One entry per CDR3 protein results from TCRdb running MiXCR on the multiplex PCR reads. The sample records a few hundred thousand distinct CDR3 sequences, 12% being singletons. Time point specified: newly diagnosed GD, antithyroid drugs for less than 3 months. PBMC-extracted RNA yielded the TCR library. This sample was shared with a second study, whose subject was T cells in Graves' hyperthyroidism and ophthalmopathy.

This specimen was peripheral blood mononuclear cells (PBMCs), taken at new diagnosis, from a patient treated with antithyroid drugs. The source of these receptors is a woman aged 18-30 years with Graves disease.

In this sample, this clonotype turned up many times. V and J are TRBV20-1 and TRBJ1-3; a weak D match, TRBD1 (6 bases). The CDR3 runs 17 residues. In germline, CDR1 is DFQATT, CDR2 SNEGSKA (reference sequence). Trimming took 1 base from V and 0 from J, leaving 16 bases between them. The CDR3: CSARGRLGAVSGNTIYF. As DNA, the CDR3 is TGCAGTGCTAGAGGCCGGCTGGGGGCAGTCTCTGGAAACACCATATATTTT.

Worth noting for this clonotype: This clone may be a read error of a much larger clone one base away. This sequence joins TRBV20-1 and TRBJ2-5, with D perhaps TRBD1 or TRBD2 (5 bases each). Germline lookup yields CDR1 DFQATT and CDR2 SNEGSKA (reference sequence). The CDR3 is 14 amino acids. CDR3 DNA: TGCAGTGCTACCCCATGGGACCGGCAAGAGGCCCAGTACTTC. Amino acid sequence: CSATPWDRQEAQYF.

There are many counts of this clonotype. The chain combines TRBV28 with TRBJ1-2; D may be TRBD1 (5 bases). Between the trimmed V and J ends, which lost 1 base and 2 bases, there was a span of 14 bases. This CDR3 comprises 16 residues. Germline V gene sequence: CDR1 MDHEN, CDR2 SYDVKM. The CDR3 here is CASSLSSGIGNYGYTF. CDR3 in DNA: TGTGCCAGCAGTTTATCATCAGGGATTGGGAACTATGGCTACACCTTC.

This chain joins TRBV11-2 and TRBJ1-4, with 8 bases aligning to TRBD1. The CDR3 totals 15 residues. Germline V lookup: CDR1 SGHAT, CDR2 FQNNGV. Trimming cost V 3 bases and J 8 bases; bases outside gene matches: 8. The CDR3 loop is CASSLGQAGGEKLFF. In DNA form, the CDR3 reads TGTGCCAGCAGCTTGGGACAGGCCGGTGGGGAAAAACTGTTTTTT.

As concerns this clonotype: A much more abundant neighbour one base away suggests this may be a read error. The chain couples TRBV29-1 to TRBJ1-2, with D unclear. The CDR3 loop spans 13 amino acids. From germline, CDR1 is SQVTM and CDR2 ANQGSEA. V lost 1 base, J lost 5 bases, and 11 bases lay in between. Here the CDR3 DNA reads TGCAGCGTTGAAGTTTCGCAAGGGTATGGCTACACCTTC. This gives the protein CSVEVSQGYGYTF.

The chain joins TRBV12-3 or TRBV12-4 to TRBJ2-3, with 13 bases that match TRBD2. The CDR3 runs to 20 residues. Germline trimming cut 3 bases from V and 4 bases from J; bases unmatched to any gene: 16. The CDR3, as DNA: TGTGCCAGCAGTTTCGCCTGGACTAGCGGGAGAGCGGGCCACCCAGATACGCAGTATTTT. It yields the protein CASSFAWTSGRAGHPDTQYF.